The 24 T cell receptor beta chains in this list originate from one sample, sequenced in a study of shared clonotypes between healthy human individuals. Generated by immunoSEQ multiplex PCR, the TCRdb table keeps only in-frame clones and is missing some. The sample lists about 580,000 clones, about 98% occurring once. Naive CD8 cells lacked CD45RO and underwent positive selection for CCR7, leaving out terminally differentiated effector memory CD45RA+ cells. The material sequenced was naive CD8+ T cells sorted from blood. Receptors were obtained from a man in his thirties or forties in good health.

The rearrangement uses TRBV15 and TRBJ1-1; no definite D call. Germline assignment: CDR1 LNHNV and CDR2 YYDKDF (reference sequence). The V end was cut by 2 bases, the J end by 1 base, with 5 bases between. The CDR3 sequence is 13 residues long. The CDR3 is CATSRPENTEAFF. The CDR3 bases are TGTGCCACCAGCAGACCCGAGAACACTGAAGCTTTCTTT.

The V call is TRBV5-6, the J call TRBJ2-7; D possibly corresponds to TRBD1 (5 bases). This CDR3 contains 13 residues. CDR1 SGHDT and CDR2 YYEEEE come from the germline V gene. The V end lost 0 bases, the J end lost 6 bases, and 10 bases lay between the germline ends. The CDR3 DNA reads TGTGCCAGCAGCTTGGGGGGCAGGGTCGAGCAGTACTTC. This codes for CASSLGGRVEQYF.

The rearrangement uses TRBV4-3 and TRBJ2-7, with D perhaps matching TRBD2 (6 bases). The CDR3 sequence is 13 residues long. Germline V gives CDR1 LGHNA, CDR2 YSLEER. The V end was cut by 0 bases, the J end by 6 bases, with 9 bases between. DNA of the CDR3: TGCGCCAGCAGCCAAGAGACTAGTCGCGAGCAGTACTTC. It codes for CASSQETSREQYF.

This chain connects TRBV28 to TRBJ2-7, with TRBD1 identical over 7 bases. This CDR3 contains 15 residues. Per germline, CDR1 MDHEN and CDR2 SYDVKM. The V gene end was trimmed by 5 bases and the J gene end by 3 bases; junction bases not matched to a gene: 10. The CDR3 region has the DNA TGTGCCAGCAGTCTCCGTCGACAGGGTTTCTACGAGCAGTACTTC. Encoded protein: CASSLRRQGFYEQYF.

The chain combines TRBV11-3 with TRBJ1-1; tentative D call: TRBD1 (5 bases). V was shortened by 6 bases and J by 3 bases, with 11 bases between the two germline ends. CDR1 SGHNT and CDR2 YENEEA come from the germline V gene. The CDR3 covers 13 residues. The CDR3 DNA reads as TGTGCCAGCAGTGCGGGGGTCCACACTGAAGCTTTCTTT. This encodes CASSAGVHTEAFF. The entire variable domain, with the rest obtained from reference TRBV11-3 and TRBJ1-1, is as follows: EAGVVQSPRYKIIEKKQPVAFWCNPISGHNTLYWYLQNLGQGPELLIRYENEEAVDDSQLPKDRFSAERLKGVDSTLKIQPAELGDSAVYLCASSAGVHTEAFFGQGTRLTVV.

This rearrangement joins TRBV28 to TRBJ2-1; D unclear. The V gene lost 4 bases and the J gene lost 10 bases, with 17 bases spanning the gap. The CDR3 runs 14 residues. Germline lookup yields CDR1 MDHEN and CDR2 SYDVKM. The DNA for the CDR3 is TGTGCCAGCAGTTCCCGGAACTCTTTATACGAGCAGTTCTTC. It encodes CASSSRNSLYEQFF.

V gene TRBV29-1 combines with J gene TRBJ2-1; a possible D gene is TRBD1 (6 bases). The CDR3 loop spans 17 amino acids. V gave up 3 bases and J gave up 1 base, with 19 bases separating them. From germline, CDR1 is SQVTM and CDR2 ANQGSEA. The CDR3 bases are TGCAGCGTTGAGACGGCAGGGGCCGATGGGTCCTACAATGAGCAGTTCTTC. Translation gives CSVETAGADGSYNEQFF.

The chain employs TRBV30 and TRBJ1-1; TRBD1 matches 7 bases. V trimming: 1 base; J trimming: 6 bases; junction bases outside the gene matches: 2. Germline V gene lookup returns CDR1 GTSNPN and CDR2 SVGIG (reference sequence). The CDR3 runs 12 residues. The CDR3 reads CAWSAQGAEAFF. In nucleotides, the CDR3 is TGTGCCTGGAGTGCTCAGGGGGCTGAAGCTTTCTTT. The full variable domain, its missing parts supplied by reference TRBV30 and TRBJ1-1, is SQTIHQWPATLVQPVGSPLSLECTVEGTSNPNLYWYRQAAGRGLQLLFYSVGIGQISSEVPQNLSASRPQDRQFILSSKKLLLSDSGFYLCAWSAQGAEAFFGQGTRLTVV.

This chain connects TRBV6-1 to TRBJ2-7, with 10 bases fitting TRBD2. The ends lost 8 bases at V and 1 base at J; junction bases unmatched: 5. There are 14 residues in the CDR3. Germline assignment: CDR1 MNHNS and CDR2 SASEGT. The DNA for the CDR3 is TGTGCCAGCGCTCTAGCGGGAGTGTCCTACGAGCAGTACTTC. This translates into CASALAGVSYEQYF.

The chain uses TRBV6-6 and TRBJ2-1; possibly TRBD2 for D (5 bases). The germline gives CDR1 MNHNY, CDR2 SVGAGI (reference sequence). The V and J ends lost 7 bases and 9 bases respectively, with 19 bases between them. There are 14 residues in the CDR3. CDR3 sequence reads: CASTQLVPVSEQFF. The CDR3 DNA follows: TGTGCCAGCACCCAACTAGTCCCTGTTAGTGAGCAGTTCTTC.

V is TRBV13 and J is TRBJ2-5; 7 positions match TRBD2. Germline V gives CDR1 PRHDT, CDR2 FYEKMQ (reference sequence). The length of the CDR3 is 15 residues. Trimming at V came to 1 base and at J to 0 bases, leaving 2 bases not matched to a gene. The CDR3 DNA reads TGTGCCAGCAGCTTAGCGCGGGAGTACCAAGAGACCCAGTACTTC. This translates into CASSLAREYQETQYF. Full variable domain (remainder filled in from reference TRBV13 and TRBJ2-5): AAGVIQSPRHLIKEKRETATLKCYPIPRHDTVYWYQQGPGQDPQFLISFYEKMQSDKGSIPDRFSAQQFSDYHSELNMSSLELGDSALYFCASSLAREYQETQYFGPGTRLLVL.

The rearrangement links TRBV7-9 to TRBJ2-1; weak D call: TRBD1 (6 bases). V lost 5 bases and J lost 11, with 10 bases in between. CDR3 length: 11 residues. Germline V gives CDR1 SEHNR, CDR2 FQNEAQ (reference sequence). The CDR3 loop is CASSVTGKQFF. The CDR3 bases are TGTGCCAGCAGCGTAACAGGGAAGCAGTTCTTC.

This sequence joins TRBV30 and TRBJ2-6; D not certain. Trimming removed 0 bases from V and 2 bases from J, with 8 bases in between. CDR1 and CDR2 from the germline V gene are GTSNPN and SVGIG (reference sequence). The CDR3 extends over 15 amino acids. CDR3 nucleotides: TGTGCCTGGAGTGTATGGGATCCTGGGGCCAACGTCCTGACTTTC. This encodes CAWSVWDPGANVLTF.

The chain has TRBV12-5 and TRBJ1-1; 7 bases agree with TRBD1. In germline, CDR1 is LGHNT, CDR2 FRNRAP. J lost 6 bases, V lost 5 bases, and 9 bases had no gene match. The CDR3 sequence is 14 residues long. The CDR3 DNA reads as TGTGCTAGTGGTAGCTCCGGGACAGCTGCTGAAGCTTTCTTT. Its protein is CASGSSGTAAEAFF.

This chain uses TRBV29-1 with TRBJ1-2; D is ambiguous. Per the germline V gene, CDR1 is SQVTM and CDR2 is ANQGSEA. The CDR3 runs to 16 residues. V was trimmed by 6 bases and J by 1 base, leaving 21 bases between them. The CDR3 region is CSVESTTDAYNYGYTF. The CDR3 DNA follows: TGCAGCGTCGAGTCGACGACGGACGCCTATAACTATGGCTACACCTTC. The full variable domain, rest sourced from reference TRBV29-1 and TRBJ1-2, is SAVISQKPSRDICQRGTSLTIQCQVDSQVTMMFWYRQQPGQSLTLIATANQGSEATYESGFVIDKFPISRPNLTFSTLTVSNMSPEDSSIYLCSVESTTDAYNYGYTFGSGTRLTVV.

The chain employs TRBV10-3 and TRBJ2-7; 13 bases line up with TRBD2. The CDR3 sequence is 16 residues long. Germline loops: CDR1 ENHRY, CDR2 SYGVKD. The trim removed 4 bases at V and 5 bases at J, leaving 8 bases unmatched. The CDR3 nucleotides are TGTGCCATCAGTGGCGGACTAGCGGGAGATGTCCACGAGCAGTACTTC. This codes for CAISGGLAGDVHEQYF.

The genes are TRBV11-2 and TRBJ2-3; D gene ambiguous. CDR1 is SGHAT and CDR2 is FQNNGV in the germline V gene. There are 17 residues in the CDR3. Trimming took off 5 bases at V and 5 bases at J, with 23 bases between the two ends. This chain's CDR3 is CASSLRRASLERDTQYF. DNA of the CDR3: TGTGCCAGCAGCCTACGTAGGGCTAGTCTCGAGAGAGATACGCAGTATTTT.

V gene TRBV10-3 combines with J gene TRBJ2-3; TRBD2 matches at 13 bases. V shed 10 bases and J 5 bases; nucleotides not matched to a gene: 12. Germline CDR1 and CDR2: ENHRY and SYGVKD. This CDR3 is built from 16 residues. The CDR3 here is CATTARTSGSRDTQYF. Here the CDR3 DNA reads TGTGCCACTACAGCCAGGACTAGCGGGAGTAGAGATACGCAGTATTTT.

The chain is built from TRBV11-2 and TRBJ2-2; 12 positions match TRBD1. V lost 1 base and J lost 5; bases outside the gene matches: 8. The CDR3 consists of 18 residues. Germline V gene sequence: CDR1 SGHAT, CDR2 FQNNGV. CDR3 amino acids: CASSLAYLGQGATGELFF. In nucleotides, the CDR3 is TGTGCCAGCAGCTTAGCCTACCTGGGACAGGGGGCAACCGGGGAGCTGTTTTTT.

Here the CDR3 reads CASSPLEGNTGELFF. In nucleotides, the CDR3 is TGTGCCAGCAGTCCCCTCGAGGGGAACACCGGGGAGCTGTTTTTT. The V call is TRBV27, the J call TRBJ2-2, with D possibly being TRBD2 (5 bases). The CDR3 spans 15 residues. In germline, CDR1 is MNHEY, CDR2 SMNVEV (reference sequence). V was trimmed by 5 bases and J by 1 base, leaving 11 bases between them.

The CDR3 is CASRGAYEQYF. CDR3 DNA sequence: TGTGCCAGCAGGGGAGCCTACGAGCAGTACTTC. This sequence joins TRBV27 and TRBJ2-7; a possible D gene is TRBD2 (5 bases). The CDR3 sequence is 11 residues long. Trimming took 6 bases from V and 2 from J, leaving 5 bases between them. Germline V lookup: CDR1 MNHEY, CDR2 SMNVEV (reference sequence).

This clone was picked up one time. The chain has TRBV28 and TRBJ2-2; perhaps TRBD1 as D (6 bases). Looked up from germline, CDR1 is MDHEN and CDR2 is SYDVKM. CDR3 length equals 17 residues. Trimming pared 2 bases from V and 0 bases from J, leaving 13 bases between. CDR3 protein: CASSLRPGTTNTGELFF. In DNA, the CDR3 is TGTGCCAGCAGTTTACGGCCGGGGACAACGAACACCGGGGAGCTGTTTTTT.

The V and J genes are TRBV27 and TRBJ2-7; D is ambiguous. Per germline, CDR1 MNHEY and CDR2 SMNVEV (reference sequence). This CDR3 region has 14 residues. The V end was cut by 3 bases, the J end by 6 bases, with 15 bases between. CDR3 nucleotides: TGTGCCAGCAGTTTCGGTCAGGCCGCTACCGAGCAGTACTTC. As protein: CASSFGQAATEQYF.

The chain's CDR3 is CASSVGLAGVASYNEQFF. CDR3 bases: TGTGCCAGCAGCGTTGGTCTAGCGGGAGTCGCGTCCTACAATGAGCAGTTCTTC. V and J are TRBV9 and TRBJ2-1; 10 bases map to TRBD2. V gave up 2 bases and J gave up 1 base; unmatched junction bases: 9. The germline CDR1 and CDR2 sequences are SGDLS and YYNGEE. The CDR3 length is 18 residues.